This T cell receptor (beta chain) is from a study of blood T cell repertoires in COVID-19. Overall study: COVID-19 samples collected from the United States, Italy and Spain covered acute and convalescent phases. T cells, B-cell-depleted T cells, or PBMCs provided the cDNA or gDNA that served as material.

Germline V gives CDR1 SGHDT, CDR2 YYEEEE. The CDR3 is made up of 17 amino acids. After removal of 4 bases from V and 2 bases from J, the junction contained 15 bases not matched to a gene. Per the study methods: Using reference gene primer amplification, nucleated cell counts were estimated. Sequencing was performed with immunoSEQ multiplex PCR; in TCRdb, only in-frame clones are kept and a portion is missing. The V and J calls and clone size were taken over from that table, and D and trimming were inferred from the DNA. This table has some 150,000 clones, about four fifths appearing once. This clonotype was obtained from a man aged 55 to 70 with acute or convalescent COVID-19. The sequencing input was peripheral blood. The V call is TRBV5-6, the J call TRBJ2-7, with TRBD2 matching over 7 bases. CDR3 sequence reads: CASSPSRTSNLPYEQYF. The CDR3 DNA is TGTGCCAGCAGCCCTTCGCGGACTAGTAATCTCCCCTACGAGCAGTACTTC.